Presented here are 8 T cell receptor beta chains from one specimen sequenced in a study of cytomegalovirus exposure and HLA in healthy donors. The PCR employed 60 Vbeta primers together with 13 Jbeta primers. Using immunoSEQ multiplex PCR, the repertoire was profiled, and TCRdb retains in-frame clones only, with some absent. The profile shows roughly 150,000 clones, 64% of them singletons. The sequencing sample was made of PBMCs. Receptors were obtained from a woman aged 25 to 39 in good health and CMV-seropositive.

There are a few counts of this clone. The V and J genes are TRBV5-1 and TRBJ1-1, with 9 positions matching TRBD1. The CDR3 sequence is 16 residues long. Germline V CDR1 and CDR2: SGHRS, YFSETQ. Unmatched junction bases numbered 8, after V lost 5 bases and J lost 0 bases. This CDR3 reads CASRAGTGIMNTEAFF. DNA of the CDR3: TGCGCCAGCAGGGCTGGGACAGGGATCATGAACACTGAAGCTTTCTTT.

The chain couples TRBV10-3 to TRBJ2-5; D gene ambiguous. Looked up from germline, CDR1 is ENHRY and CDR2 is SYGVKD. The ends were cut back, 2 bases at V and 3 bases at J, with 7 bases in the middle. The CDR3 spans 13 residues. The CDR3 reads CAISERTKETQYF. The DNA of the CDR3 is TGTGCCATCAGTGAGCGCACAAAAGAGACCCAGTACTTC.

The gene calls are TRBV6-5 and TRBJ1-2, with TRBD1 matching 9 bases. V trimming: 2 bases; J trimming: 12 bases; junction bases outside the gene matches: 13. The V gene's germline CDR1 is MNHEY and CDR2 SVGAGI. CDR3 length: 15 residues. The chain's CDR3 is CASSYATGGAESHTF. The CDR3 DNA reads TGTGCCAGCAGTTACGCCACAGGGGGCGCAGAATCACACACCTTC.

This clone has just a few counts. The rearrangement joins TRBV2 to TRBJ2-7; TRBD2 is a possible D gene (6 bases). With 2 bases removed from V and 7 bases from J, the gap between germline ends came to 9 bases. Germline CDR1 SNHLY, CDR2 FYNNEI. CDR3 length: 12 residues. The CDR3 spells CASSELGREQYF. The CDR3 coding sequence is TGTGCCAGCAGTGAACTTGGGAGGGAGCAGTACTTC.

The chain links TRBV14 to TRBJ2-3, with 7 bases matching TRBD1. The V segment lost 4 bases and the J segment 0 bases; nucleotides outside the gene matches: 7. CDR1 is SGHDN and CDR2 is FVKESK in the germline V gene. The CDR3 contains 16 residues. CDR3: CASSRNRGVSTDTQYF. The CDR3 DNA sequence: TGTGCCAGCAGCCGAAACAGGGGAGTGAGCACAGATACGCAGTATTTT.

The chain links TRBV5-8 to TRBJ2-2; TRBD2 aligns across 11 bases. From germline, CDR1 is SGHTS and CDR2 YDEGEE. After removal of 4 bases from V and 2 bases from J, the junction contained 7 bases not matched to a gene. The CDR3 length is 17 residues. The CDR3 coding sequence is TGTGCCAGCAGCCCCGGGACTAGCGGAGCTAACACCGGGGAGCTGTTTTTT. Translation gives CASSPGTSGANTGELFF.

This rearrangement joins TRBV2 to TRBJ1-1; maybe TRBD1 (6 bases). Germline CDR1 is SNHLY and CDR2 is FYNNEI. Trimming shortened V by 11 bases and J by 2 bases, and 33 bases separated the two germline ends. The CDR3 is made up of 19 amino acids. The CDR3: CAGDPSHAWTETANTEAFF. CDR3 nucleotides: TGTGCCGGAGACCCCTCACATGCCTGGACAGAGACGGCCAACACTGAAGCTTTCTTT.

The V and J genes are TRBV7-2 and TRBJ1-1, with no clear D. Germline-derived CDR1 and CDR2 are SGHTA and FQGNSA. This CDR3 has 14 residues. The V end was cut by 5 bases, the J end by 3 bases, with 13 bases between. CDR3 amino acids: CASSPTPMDTEAFF. CDR3 DNA sequence: TGTGCCAGCAGCCCTACGCCCATGGACACTGAAGCTTTCTTT.